This TCR beta chain was identified during a study of human T cells and chemical hapten exposure. Study-level points and caveats: Expanded TCRs grouped into significantly more large CDR3 similarity clusters than controls produced. No shift was seen in TCRs above 1 in 1000 frequency with DPC sensitization.

Germline assignment: CDR1 KGHSH and CDR2 LQKENI. V was shortened by 2 bases and J by 4 bases, with 20 bases between the two germline ends. This CDR3 region has 17 residues. Individual cDNA molecules (in the library) carried attached unique molecular identifiers. TCRdb reprocessed the RACE reads via MiXCR and lists one record per CDR3 protein. The sample contains just under 65,000 distinct CDR3 sequences, about 11% of which appear only once. Time point: patch test 3, about 24 weeks after DPC sensitization. The treatment is: therapeutic diphenylcyclopropenone sensitization with weekly scalp DPC. Points on this clonotype: The target antigen is unknown.

This clonotype was obtained from a woman in her 30s with alopecia areata. Some clones in this sample may be carry-over from other donors' samples. The chain employs TRBV18 and TRBJ1-1, with D possibly TRBD1 on 5 matching bases. This material consisted of whole blood, taken in connection with sensitization to the hapten diphenylcyclopropenone (DPC). CDR3: CASSPIKAGGRGTEAFF. The CDR3 nucleotides read TGTGCCAGCTCACCAATTAAGGCAGGAGGAAGGGGCACTGAAGCTTTCTTT. The full variable domain, completed using reference TRBV18 and TRBJ1-1, is NAGVMQNPRHLVRRRGQEARLRCSPMKGHSHVYWYRQLPEEGLKFMVYLQKENIIDESGMPKERFSAEFPKEGPSILRIQQVVRGDSAAYFCASSPIKAGGRGTEAFFGQGTRLTVV.